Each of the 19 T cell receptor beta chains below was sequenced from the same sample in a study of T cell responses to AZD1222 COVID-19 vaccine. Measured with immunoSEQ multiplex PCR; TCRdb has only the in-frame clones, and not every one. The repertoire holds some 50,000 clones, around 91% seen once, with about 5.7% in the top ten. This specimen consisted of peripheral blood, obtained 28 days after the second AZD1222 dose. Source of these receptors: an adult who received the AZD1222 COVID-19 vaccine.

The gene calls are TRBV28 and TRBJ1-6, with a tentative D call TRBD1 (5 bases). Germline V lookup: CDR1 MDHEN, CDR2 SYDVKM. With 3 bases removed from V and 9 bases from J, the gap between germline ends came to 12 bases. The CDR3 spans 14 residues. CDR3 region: CASSFFQGSSPLHF. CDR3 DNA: TGTGCCAGCAGTTTCTTTCAGGGTTCTTCACCCCTCCACTTT.

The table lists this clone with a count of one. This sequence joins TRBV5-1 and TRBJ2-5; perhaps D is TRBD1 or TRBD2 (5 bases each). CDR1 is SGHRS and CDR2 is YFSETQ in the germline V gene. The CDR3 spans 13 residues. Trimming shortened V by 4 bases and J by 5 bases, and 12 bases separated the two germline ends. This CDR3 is CASSAGARETQYF. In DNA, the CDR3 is TGCGCCAGCAGCGCCGGGGCCAGGGAGACCCAGTACTTC.

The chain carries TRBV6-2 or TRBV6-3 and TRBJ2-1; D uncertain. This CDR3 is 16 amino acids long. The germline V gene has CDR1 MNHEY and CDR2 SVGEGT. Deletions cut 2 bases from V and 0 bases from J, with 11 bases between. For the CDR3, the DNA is TGTGCCAGCAGTTACGATAGCCCCTACTCCTACAATGAGCAGTTCTTC. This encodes CASSYDSPYSYNEQFF.

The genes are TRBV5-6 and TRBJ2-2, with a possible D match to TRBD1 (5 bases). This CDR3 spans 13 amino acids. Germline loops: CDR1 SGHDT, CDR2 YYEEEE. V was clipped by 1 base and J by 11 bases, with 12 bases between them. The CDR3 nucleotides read TGTGCCAGCAGCTTGAACAGGTTTCAAGAGCTGTTTTTT. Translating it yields CASSLNRFQELFF.

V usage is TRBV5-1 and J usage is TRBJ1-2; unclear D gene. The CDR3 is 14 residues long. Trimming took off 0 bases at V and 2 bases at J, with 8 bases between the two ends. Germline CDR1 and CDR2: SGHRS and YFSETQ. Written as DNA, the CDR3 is TGCGCCAGCAGCTTGGCCGAACCAAACTATGGCTACACCTTC. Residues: CASSLAEPNYGYTF.

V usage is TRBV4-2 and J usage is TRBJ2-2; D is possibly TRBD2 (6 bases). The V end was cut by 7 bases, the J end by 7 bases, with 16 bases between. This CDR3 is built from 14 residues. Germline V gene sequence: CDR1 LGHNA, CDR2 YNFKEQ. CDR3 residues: CASTYSGGGGELFF. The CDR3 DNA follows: TGTGCCAGCACCTACTCCGGGGGTGGCGGGGAGCTGTTTTTT.

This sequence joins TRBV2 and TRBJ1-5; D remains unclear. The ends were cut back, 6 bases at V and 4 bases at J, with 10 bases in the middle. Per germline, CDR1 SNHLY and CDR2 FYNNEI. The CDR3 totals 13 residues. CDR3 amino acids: CASRPDGNQPQHF. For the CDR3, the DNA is TGTGCCAGCAGGCCCGACGGGAATCAGCCCCAGCATTTT.

This chain's CDR3 is CASSLFQGGYGYTF. CDR3 bases: TGCGCCAGCAGCTTGTTCCAGGGGGGATATGGCTACACCTTC. This chain links TRBV5-1 with TRBJ1-2, with 7 bases that match TRBD1. This CDR3 contains 14 residues. Germline V gene sequence: CDR1 SGHRS, CDR2 YFSETQ. V shed 1 base, J shed 5 bases, and the junction held 5 bases outside the gene matches.

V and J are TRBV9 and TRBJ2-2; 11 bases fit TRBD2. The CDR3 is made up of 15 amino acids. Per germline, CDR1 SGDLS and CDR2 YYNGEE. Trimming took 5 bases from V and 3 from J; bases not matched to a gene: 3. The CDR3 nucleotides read TGTGCCAGCAGTAGCGGGGGGGCCGACACCGGGGAGCTGTTTTTT. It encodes CASSSGGADTGELFF.

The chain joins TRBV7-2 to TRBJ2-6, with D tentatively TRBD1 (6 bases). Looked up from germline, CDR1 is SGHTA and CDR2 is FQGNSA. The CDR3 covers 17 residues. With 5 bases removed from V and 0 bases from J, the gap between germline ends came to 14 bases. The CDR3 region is CASSEQGSLSGANVLTF. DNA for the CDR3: TGTGCCAGCAGCGAACAGGGATCCCTCTCTGGGGCCAACGTCCTGACTTTC.

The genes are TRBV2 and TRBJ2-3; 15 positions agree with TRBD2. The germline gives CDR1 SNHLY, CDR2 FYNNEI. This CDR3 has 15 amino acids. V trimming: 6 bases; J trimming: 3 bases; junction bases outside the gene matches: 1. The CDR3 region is CASRGTSGGTDTQYF. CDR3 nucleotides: TGTGCCAGCAGAGGGACTAGCGGGGGGACAGATACGCAGTATTTT.

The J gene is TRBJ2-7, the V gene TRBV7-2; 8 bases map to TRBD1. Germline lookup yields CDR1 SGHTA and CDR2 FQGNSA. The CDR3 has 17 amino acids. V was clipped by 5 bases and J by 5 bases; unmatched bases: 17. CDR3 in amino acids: CASSPNLGGTGRHEQYF. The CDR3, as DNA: TGTGCCAGCAGCCCAAATTTAGGGGGGACAGGTAGACACGAGCAGTACTTC.

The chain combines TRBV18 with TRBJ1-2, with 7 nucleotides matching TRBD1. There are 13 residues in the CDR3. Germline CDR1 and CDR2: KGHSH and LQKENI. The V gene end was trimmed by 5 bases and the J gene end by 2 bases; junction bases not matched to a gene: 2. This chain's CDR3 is CASSSQGNYGYTF. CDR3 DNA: TGTGCCAGCTCATCACAGGGGAACTATGGCTACACCTTC.

The DNA of the CDR3 is TGTGCCAGCAGCTACGAAGGAACAGGGGCCTCCTACGAGCAGTACTTC. Its translation is CASSYEGTGASYEQYF. The rearrangement uses TRBV7-2 and TRBJ2-7, with TRBD1 matching 7 bases. Germline loops: CDR1 SGHTA, CDR2 FQGNSA. This CDR3 is built from 16 residues. V dropped 4 bases and J dropped 0; count of bases not matched to a gene: 9.

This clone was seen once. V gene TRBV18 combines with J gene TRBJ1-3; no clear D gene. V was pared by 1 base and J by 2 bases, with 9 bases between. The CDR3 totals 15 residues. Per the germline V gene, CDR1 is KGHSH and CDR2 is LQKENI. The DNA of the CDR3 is TGTGCCAGCTCACCACGCCCGGGTCCTGGAAACACCATATATTTT. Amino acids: CASSPRPGPGNTIYF.

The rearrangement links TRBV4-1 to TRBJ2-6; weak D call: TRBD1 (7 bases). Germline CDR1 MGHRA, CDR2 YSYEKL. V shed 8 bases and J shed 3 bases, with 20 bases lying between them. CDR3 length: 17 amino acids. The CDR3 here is CASLQDQGGFGANVLTF. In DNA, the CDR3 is TGCGCCAGCCTCCAAGATCAGGGGGGATTTGGGGCCAACGTCCTGACTTTC.

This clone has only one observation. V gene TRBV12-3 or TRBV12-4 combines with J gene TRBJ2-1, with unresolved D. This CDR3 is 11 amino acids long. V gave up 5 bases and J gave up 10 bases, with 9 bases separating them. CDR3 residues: CASSLIREQFF. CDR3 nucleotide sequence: TGTGCCAGCAGTCTTATAAGGGAGCAGTTCTTC.

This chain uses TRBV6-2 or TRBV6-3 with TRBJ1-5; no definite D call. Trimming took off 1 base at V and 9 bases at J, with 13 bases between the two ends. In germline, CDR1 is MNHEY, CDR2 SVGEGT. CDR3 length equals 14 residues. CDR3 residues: CASSYWQSSSPQHF. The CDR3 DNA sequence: TGTGCCAGCAGTTACTGGCAGTCGTCTTCGCCCCAGCATTTT.

As DNA, the CDR3 is TGTGCCAGCAGCTTAGGTGTCAGGGAGACCCAGTACTTC. It encodes CASSLGVRETQYF. The genes are TRBV11-3 and TRBJ2-5; no reliable D call. V was shortened by 1 base and J by 5 bases, with 8 bases between the two germline ends. Germline V lookup: CDR1 SGHNT, CDR2 YENEEA. The CDR3 is made up of 13 amino acids.